This T cell receptor (beta chain) was sequenced during a study of T cell changes during pregnancy in multiple sclerosis. Repertoires were generated with immunoSEQ multiplex PCR, while TCRdb's copy carries only in-frame clones and drops some. Among 60,000 to 80,000 clones listed, 75% to 90% were seen once. The receptor was isolated from a female donor with multiple sclerosis, enrolled in a pregnancy study. The specimen comprised peripheral blood, sampled before pregnancy.

CDR3: CSAWTGGNSPLHF. CDR3 DNA sequence: TGCAGCGCCTGGACAGGGGGTAATTCACCCCTCCACTTT. V usage is TRBV29-1 and J usage is TRBJ1-6; 10 bases map to TRBD1. Germline V gene data show CDR1 as SQVTM and CDR2 as ANQGSEA. The CDR3 has 13 residues. Trimming cost V 7 bases and J 6 bases; bases outside gene matches: 3.